These 32 T cell receptor beta chains came from one sample sequenced in a study of tumor and adjacent non-tumor tissue in lung cancer. TCRbeta libraries were built with three rounds of nested PCR, modified from ARM-PCR. One entry per CDR3 protein results from TCRdb running MiXCR on the multiplex PCR reads. The sample shows about 93,000 distinct CDR3 sequences, 67% of them seen only once. This sample's RNA came from whole unsorted tissue. Sequencing was performed on lung tumor tissue. These receptors were collected from a man between 60 and 70 years old with non-small cell lung cancer.

The chain links TRBV11-3 to TRBJ2-7, with a tentative D call TRBD2 (7 bases). Trimming cost V 5 bases and J 6 bases, with 23 bases left between them. In germline, CDR1 is SGHNT, CDR2 YENEEA. This CDR3 has 16 residues. The CDR3 loop reads CASSRGGTTCFSEQYF. In DNA, the CDR3 is TGTGCCAGCAGCAGGGGGGGGACTACGTGCTTCTCCGAGCAGTACTTC.

This clonotype was seen once. A single base separates this from a much larger clone, so it may be a read error. The chain is built from TRBV7-9 and TRBJ2-7; D may be TRBD1 (6 bases). Germline V gives CDR1 SEHNR, CDR2 FQNEAQ (reference sequence). The CDR3 length is 12 residues. The CDR3 loop reads CASSSQGYEQHF. CDR3 nucleotides: TGTGCCAGCAGCTCACAGGGCTACGAGCAGCACTTC.

The gene calls are TRBV10-3 and TRBJ2-5; D gene uncertain. This CDR3 comprises 14 residues. Per the germline V gene, CDR1 is ENHRY and CDR2 is SYGVKD. The CDR3 is CATGAKAGAETQYF. CDR3 bases: TGTGCGACGGGTGCAAAGGCAGGAGCTGAGACCCAGTACTTC.

This clonotype was seen a handful of times. The chain has TRBV4-3 and TRBJ2-5, with D possibly matching TRBD2 (5 bases). This CDR3 region has 14 residues. In germline, CDR1 is LGHNA, CDR2 YSLEER. Trimming left V 3 bases short and J 3 bases short, with 11 bases between. The chain's CDR3 is CASSQDWEEETQYF. The CDR3 DNA follows: TGCGCCAGCAGCCAGGACTGGGAAGAAGAGACCCAGTACTTC.

This clonotype showed up many times. This chain uses TRBV1 with TRBJ2-1; TRBD2, the table's D call, was not compared with the DNA. TRBV1 is designated a pseudogene. The CDR3 runs to 16 residues. The CDR3 loop is CTSSQASGALHNEQFF. In DNA, the CDR3 is TGCACCAGCAGCCAAGCTAGCGGGGCGCTGCACAATGAGCAGTTCTTC.

This clonotype has at least ten counts. This sequence joins TRBV20-1 and TRBJ2-3; a weak D match, TRBD2 (6 bases). CDR3 length equals 14 residues. Trimming stripped 6 bases from V and 2 bases from J, with 15 bases between. Germline assignment: CDR1 DFQATT and CDR2 SNEGSKA (reference sequence). The CDR3 loop reads CSAIAGRTTDTQYF. CDR3 DNA: TGCAGTGCCATCGCGGGGCGGACCACAGATACGCAGTATTTT.

The chain has TRBV6-2 or TRBV6-3 and TRBJ2-4; TRBD2 matches 11 bases. CDR1 is MNHEY and CDR2 is SVGEGT in the germline V gene. The trim removed 9 bases at V and 8 bases at J, leaving 12 bases unmatched. This CDR3 has 15 amino acids. The CDR3 sequence is CASSIWTSGQDIQYF. The CDR3 nucleotides are TGTGCCAGTAGTATCTGGACTAGCGGGCAAGACATTCAGTACTTC.

Worth noting for this clonotype: Relative to the germline gene, one junction end is altered; a read error may explain this. The chain joins TRBV20-1 to TRBJ2-1; possibly TRBD1 for D (5 bases). This CDR3 has 12 residues. Germline CDR1 is DFQATT and CDR2 is SNEGSKA (reference sequence). In DNA, the CDR3 is TGCAATGCTAAGGGGCCCAACAATGAGCAGTTCTTC. Translation gives CNAKGPNNEQFF.

The chain recombines TRBV11-2 with TRBJ2-2; D is uncertain. CDR3 length equals 11 residues. CDR1 SGHAT and CDR2 FQNNGV come from the germline V gene. Trimming left V 5 bases short and J 7 bases short, with 5 bases between. This CDR3 reads CASSHGGELFF. The CDR3 DNA sequence: TGTGCCAGCAGCCACGGCGGGGAGCTGTTTTTT.

This clonotype was detected a few times. One end of the junction fails to match germline, which may point to a read error. For the CDR3, the DNA is TGTGCCATCAAAACGGAGAGCACAGATGCGCAGTATTTT. Protein sequence: CAIKTESTDAQYF. The rearrangement uses TRBV10-3 and TRBJ2-3; no clear D gene. The germline V gene has CDR1 ENHRY and CDR2 SYGVKD. The CDR3 totals 13 residues.

Notes on this clonotype: A much bigger clone sits one base away, suggesting this may be a read error. The chain is built from TRBV20-1 and TRBJ1-1, with D possibly being TRBD1 (6 bases). V was trimmed by 2 bases and J by 7 bases, leaving 20 bases between them. This CDR3 contains 15 residues. CDR1 DFQATT and CDR2 SNEGSKA come from the germline V gene (reference sequence). The CDR3 reads CSARLEGRGEIEAFF. The CDR3 nucleotides read TGCAGTGCTAGACTGGAGGGCAGGGGAGAAATTGAAGCTTTCTTT.

As concerns this clonotype: The CDR3 does not end in the conserved phenylalanine or tryptophan, so this is likely a read error. This chain links TRBV4-1 with TRBJ1-1; the D is unclear. The CDR3 is 15 residues long. The germline gives CDR1 MGHRA, CDR2 YSYEKL. DNA of the CDR3: TGTGCCAGCAGCCCACCTCAAAGGGCGGGCACTGAAGCTTTCTAT. Encoded protein: CASSPPQRAGTEAFY.

Notes on this clonotype: Germline and junction disagree at one end, which may indicate a read error. The chain has TRBV13 and TRBJ2-7; D might be TRBD2 (5 bases). This CDR3 is 15 amino acids long. In germline, CDR1 is PRHDT, CDR2 FYEKMQ (reference sequence). The CDR3 DNA follows: TGTGCCAGCAGTTTAGGATCTGTGACTAACTACGAGAAGTACTTC. It specifies CASSLGSVTNYEKYF. Full variable domain (rest looked up from reference TRBV13 and TRBJ2-7): AAGVIQSPRHLIKEKRETATLKCYPIPRHDTVYWYQQGPGQDPQFLISFYEKMQSDKGSIPDRFSAQQFSDYHSELNMSSLELGDSALYFCASSLGSVTNYEKYFGPGTRLTVT.

A word on this clonotype: Its ends do not fully match the called genes, so a read error is possible. The chain joins TRBV6-6 to TRBJ1-5; D is perhaps TRBD1 (5 bases). CDR1 is MNHNY, CDR2 SVGAGI, per germline (reference sequence). This CDR3 is 14 amino acids long. Here the CDR3 reads CASSHPGDNQPLHF. As DNA, the CDR3 is TGTGCCAGCAGTCACCCGGGGGATAATCAGCCCCTGCATTTT.

The V call is TRBV6-1, the J call TRBJ2-3, with 12 bases aligning to TRBD1. Germline V gives CDR1 MNHNS, CDR2 SASEGT. Trimming cost V 8 bases and J 7 bases; bases outside gene matches: 13. This CDR3 spans 16 amino acids. CDR3 DNA sequence: TGTGCCAGCCACAGCACCGGGACAGGGGGCGCATATACGCAGTATTTT. Residues: CASHSTGTGGAYTQYF.

A word on this clonotype: A much larger clone differs from this one at a single base, so this may be a read error. The V gene is TRBV28, the J gene TRBJ2-3; 11 bases are shared with TRBD2. Germline values: CDR1 MDHEN, CDR2 SYDVKM. The CDR3 spans 17 residues. The CDR3 DNA reads as TGTGTCAGTACTAGCGGGAGCCTAACCCCTAGCACAGATACGCAGTATTTT. Encoded protein: CVSTSGSLTPSTDTQYF.

A word on this clonotype: No conserved phenylalanine or tryptophan ends this CDR3, so it is likely a read error. The chain is built from TRBV12-5 and TRBJ2-5; D gene ambiguous. Germline assignment: CDR1 LGHNT and CDR2 FRNRAP. The CDR3 spans 14 residues. CDR3 DNA: TGTGCTAGTGGTTTGGGAGAAGAAAGAGAGAGCCAGTACTAC. Its translation: CASGLGEERESQYY.

Points on this clonotype: An end of the junction does not agree with germline; a read error may underlie this. The rearrangement joins TRBV12-3 or TRBV12-4 to TRBJ2-3; 7 positions agree with TRBD1. This CDR3 contains 14 residues. The CDR3 DNA follows: TGTGGCAGCAGCCTAGGAACAGGGGAAGGTACGCAGTATTTT. It is translated as CGSSLGTGEGTQYF.

This clonotype was found once. The missing conserved phenylalanine or tryptophan at the end of this CDR3 makes a read error likely. The chain couples TRBV6-6 to TRBJ2-6; TRBD2 is a possible D gene (6 bases). CDR1 is MNHNY, CDR2 SVGAGI, per germline (reference sequence). The CDR3 loop spans 22 amino acids. The CDR3 is CASSYSGGSSGDLGSGASVLTL. Here the CDR3 DNA reads TGTGCCAGCAGTTACTCGGGAGGTAGTAGCGGAGATCTAGGCTCTGGGGCCAGCGTCCTGACTCTC.

As concerns this clonotype: A read error may produce the germline difference seen at one junction end. The chain employs TRBV11-3 and TRBJ1-2; 10 positions match TRBD1. The CDR3 has 16 amino acids. Per the germline V gene, CDR1 is SGHNT and CDR2 is YENEEA. The CDR3 DNA is TGTGCCAGCAGGTTAGTGACAGGGGGCGGAGAAAGTGGCTACACTTTC. Its translation is CASRLVTGGGESGYTF.

The chain combines TRBV11-2 with TRBJ1-1; D remains unclear. Trimming pared 9 bases from V and 1 base from J, leaving 15 bases between. The CDR3 is 14 residues long. Germline CDR1 and CDR2: SGHAT and FQNNGV. CDR3 protein: CASSIRLENTEAFF. The CDR3 nucleotides are TGTGCCAGTAGCATACGACTGGAGAACACTGAAGCTTTCTTT.

About this clonotype: Germline and junction disagree at one end, which may indicate a read error. J is TRBJ2-7 and V is TRBV28, with D perhaps matching TRBD2 (6 bases). The germline V gene has CDR1 MDHEN and CDR2 SYDVKM. The CDR3 runs 17 residues. The CDR3 spells CASNPGVWARVAYGQYF. The CDR3 nucleotides read TGTGCCAGCAATCCGGGGGTGTGGGCGAGAGTGGCCTACGGGCAGTACTTC.

J is TRBJ2-7 and V is TRBV4-2; D not certain. Germline V CDR1 and CDR2: LGHNA, YNFKEQ. The V end lost 4 bases, the J end lost 7 bases, and 14 bases lay between the germline ends. This CDR3 has 13 residues. The CDR3 reads CASSRPVSGEQYF. For the CDR3, the DNA is TGTGCCAGCAGCCGGCCGGTTAGTGGGGAGCAGTACTTC.

This clonotype was seen repeatedly, ten times or more. The J gene is TRBJ2-3, the V gene TRBV21-1; no check of the table's D call, TRBD2, against the DNA was made. TRBV21-1 is termed a pseudogene. There are 18 residues in the CDR3. Written as DNA, the CDR3 is TGTGCCAGCAGCAAGCCCCTCGCGACTAGCGGGAGAGCAGATACGCAGTATTTT. It specifies CASSKPLATSGRADTQYF.

This clonotype was detected many times. The J gene is TRBJ2-5, the V gene TRBV12-3 or TRBV12-4; tentative D call: TRBD1 (5 bases). This CDR3 is 13 amino acids long. Trimming removed 6 bases at V and 4 bases at J, with 12 bases between. The CDR3 is CASSPGSVETQYF. The CDR3 coding sequence is TGTGCCAGCAGCCCAGGGTCGGTAGAGACCCAGTACTTC.

The genes are TRBV5-5 and TRBJ1-2; D gene ambiguous. Trimming took 5 bases from V and 0 from J, leaving 14 bases between them. Looked up from germline, CDR1 is SGHKS and CDR2 is YYEKEE (reference sequence). This CDR3 spans 15 amino acids. The CDR3 nucleotides read TGTGCCAGCAGACCCCTGGAAGGAGCTAACTATGGCTACACCTTC. It specifies CASRPLEGANYGYTF.

This chain connects TRBV2 to TRBJ2-7; D gene unclear. Trimming cost V 5 bases and J 3 bases, with 11 bases left between them. This CDR3 contains 13 residues. The germline gives CDR1 SNHLY, CDR2 FYNNEI. Here the CDR3 DNA reads TGTGCCAGCAGTCCGGGTTGGGACTACGAGCAGTACTTC. Its protein is CASSPGWDYEQYF. The full variable domain, with the rest looked up from reference TRBV2 and TRBJ2-7, is EPEVTQTPSHQVTQMGQEVILRCVPISNHLYFYWYRQILGQKVEFLVSFYNNEISEKSEIFDDQFSVERPDGSNFTLKIRSTKLEDSAMYFCASSPGWDYEQYFGPGTRLTVT.

Of note for this clonotype: Its ends do not fully match the called genes, so a read error is possible. This chain connects TRBV29-1 to TRBJ1-3; 7 positions agree with TRBD1. Germline lookup yields CDR1 SQVTM and CDR2 ANQGSEA. The CDR3 contains 15 residues. The CDR3 DNA reads TGCAGCATTCGAGCGGGACAGCACTCTAGAAACACCGTATATTTT. Translation: CSIRAGQHSRNTVYF. Full variable domain (outside the CDR3, taken from reference TRBV29-1 and TRBJ1-3): SAVISQKPSRDICQRGTSLTIQCQVDSQVTMMFWYRQQPGQSLTLIATANQGSEATYESGFVIDKFPISRPNLTFSTLTVSNMSPEDSSIYLCSIRAGQHSRNTVYFGEGSWLTVV.

This clonotype was found once. The rearrangement joins TRBV6-5 to TRBJ2-7, with 9 positions matching TRBD1. Germline V CDR1 and CDR2: MNHEY, SVGAGI. V trimming: 10 bases; J trimming: 2 bases; junction bases outside the gene matches: 12. The CDR3 is 15 amino acids. The CDR3 is CATCKQRQGAYEQYF. CDR3 DNA sequence: TGTGCCACCTGCAAACAGAGACAGGGGGCCTACGAGCAGTACTTC.

The chain couples TRBV2 to TRBJ2-7; D remains ambiguous. There are 16 residues in the CDR3. Germline V lookup: CDR1 SNHLY, CDR2 FYNNEI. The V and J ends lost 6 bases and 6 bases respectively, with 24 bases between them. The CDR3 reads CASRLIVSGPPREQYF. CDR3 nucleotide sequence: TGTGCCAGCAGACTCATAGTCTCGGGCCCGCCGCGCGAGCAGTACTTC.

CDR3 protein: CASESTAGGSTEAFF. CDR3 sequence (DNA): TGTGCCAGCGAATCAACAGCGGGGGGGAGCACTGAAGCTTTCTTT. The V gene is TRBV14, the J gene TRBJ1-1, with D possibly matching TRBD1 (5 bases). Trimming pared 8 bases from V and 4 bases from J, leaving 20 bases between. CDR3 length: 15 residues. The germline CDR1 and CDR2 sequences are SGHDN and FVKESK.

Of note for this clonotype: Relative to the germline gene, one junction end is altered; a read error may explain this. The chain joins TRBV7-9 to TRBJ2-1; 11 bases line up with TRBD2. Germline V gene data show CDR1 as SEHNR and CDR2 as FQNEAQ (reference sequence). There are 16 residues in the CDR3. The CDR3 sequence: CASSFTLAGAFWEQSF. In DNA form, the CDR3 reads TGTGCCAGTAGCTTCACACTAGCGGGAGCGTTTTGGGAGCAGTCCTTC.